These 2 T cell receptor beta chains share one sample of origin, sequenced in a study of T cell responses to AZD1222 COVID-19 vaccine. Profiling relied on immunoSEQ multiplex PCR, and the TCRdb table lists in-frame clones only, not all of them. The sample consists of about 200,000 clones, around nine tenths of them appearing once. The input for sequencing was peripheral blood, taken 28 days after the second dose of the MenACWY control vaccine. The receptors shown here come from an adult who received the MenACWY meningococcal vaccine as a control.

V and J are TRBV9 and TRBJ2-1, with 10 bases aligning to TRBD2. CDR1 is SGDLS, CDR2 YYNGEE, per germline. The CDR3 covers 15 residues. Trimming removed 0 bases from V and 8 bases from J; junction bases left unmatched: 5. The CDR3 loop is CASSVAAAGGDEQFF. For the CDR3, the DNA is TGTGCCAGCAGCGTAGCGGCAGCGGGAGGGGATGAGCAGTTCTTC.

This chain uses TRBV27 with TRBJ2-7, with TRBD1 matching over 8 bases. This CDR3 has 16 amino acids. Per germline, CDR1 MNHEY and CDR2 SMNVEV (reference sequence). V lost 0 bases to trimming and J lost 6 bases; unmatched junction nucleotides: 10. Here the CDR3 reads CASSLSSLRGLGEQYF. CDR3 nucleotide sequence: TGTGCCAGCAGTTTATCGTCGCTCAGGGGGCTCGGCGAGCAGTACTTC.